These T cell receptor beta chains were read from a single sample in a study of graft-versus-host responses after intestinal transplantation. The method was immunoSEQ multiplex PCR; TCRdb's version includes in-frame clones alone and lacks a portion of them. The table includes 75,000 to 100,000 clones, approximately 90% detected once. Their recognized antigens are unknown. The material sequenced was unstimulated CD4+ T cells sorted from spleen or lymph node cells, taken before intestinal transplant. These receptor sequences come from a human donor who received an intestinal transplant. CDR3s include the opening cysteine and the closing phenylalanine or tryptophan. The listing skips clone size in some rows; elsewhere it reads once, few, many or a size class.

TRBJ2-7 TRBV6-6 - CASSLERDRPYEQYF
TRBJ1-6 TRBV30 - CASSPRRGSPLHF
TRBJ2-5 TRBV30 - CAWSRPGRDRGTQYF
TRBJ2-7 TRBV5-1 once CASTTGTASYEQYF
TRBJ2-6 TRBV2 - CASRKSAGGRSGANVLTF
TRBJ1-1 TRBV10-3 - CAISESQTGANTEAFF
TRBJ2-3 TRBV7-6 once CASSLVLVSGPDTQYF
TRBJ2-1 TRBV11-2 - CASSFGGYNEQFF
TRBJ2-5 TRBV19 - CASSTGGGTQYF
TRBJ1-1 TRBV5-1 - CASTLTGGGTEAFF
TRBJ2-7 TRBV7-2 - CASSIRQWNEQYF
TRBJ2-1 TRBV5-1 once CASSLVSSTSVDEQFF
TRBJ1-1 TRBV5-1 - CASSLGTNDEAFF
TRBJ2-5 TRBV7-9 - CASSFRTSNETQYF
TRBJ2-7 TRBV7-2 - CASSLSTGTGSYEQYF
TRBJ2-3 TRBV5-6 - CASSSLTGVPTDTQYF
TRBJ2-3 TRBV5-1 - CASSLGQGATDTQYF
TRBJ2-7 TRBV5-6 - CASSFSRPGSYEQYF
TRBJ2-2 TRBV27 - CASSPWTGRTGELFF
TRBJ2-1 TRBV9 - CASSVGSRGSSYNEQFF